Listed below are T cell receptor beta chains from one sample, sequenced in a study of T-cell memory formation after mild COVID-19. TCRdb re-analysed the 5' RACE reads in MiXCR, keeping a single row per CDR3 protein. The sample has roughly 50,000 distinct CDR3 sequences, 12% seen once. The sample was PBMCs or a T cell subset sorted from them (not recorded which). The receptors come from a man aged 18 to 29 who had mild COVID-19 (a few samples of this study predate the infection). Cell type and time point are not known. CDR3s include the opening cysteine and the closing phenylalanine or tryptophan. A D gene is named only where the DNA matches it firmly. Rows give clone size only sometimes, using once, few, many, or a class for an expanded clone.

v_call,j_call,clone_size,d_call,cdr3_nt,cdr3_aa
TRBV5-5,TRBJ2-5,.,TRBD2,TGTGCCAGCAGCTGGGCTCCACTGGGGCTAGCGGACATCCGAGAGACCCAGTACTTC,CASSWAPLGLADIRETQYF
TRBV7-2,TRBJ2-1,many,.,TGTGCCAGCAGCAACTATAGGGGGGACGCGGGGTTTGGTGAGCAGTTCTTC,CASSNYRGDAGFGEQFF
TRBV12-3/TRBV12-4,TRBJ2-2,few,.,TGTGCCAGCGGTCCTTATGGGGGAACCGGGGAGCTGTTTTTT,CASGPYGGTGELFF
TRBV10-3,TRBJ2-2,many,TRBD2,TGTGCCGCAGGGAGGGAAGGAACCGGGGAGCTGTTTTTT,CAAGREGTGELFF
TRBV20-1,TRBJ2-2,many,TRBD2,TGCAGTGCTCAGCCGACTAGCGGGTACACCGGGGAGCTGTTTTTT,CSAQPTSGYTGELFF
TRBV4-3,TRBJ2-3,.,.,TGCGCCAGCAGCCGGCGTCCCTTATTAGCGGCTAGCACAGATACGCAGTATTTT,CASSRRPLLAASTDTQYF
TRBV28,TRBJ2-6,few,.,TGTGCCAGCCGCCGCTTTGCTGGGGCCAACGTCCTGACTTTC,CASRRFAGANVLTF
TRBV20-1,TRBJ2-5,few,.,TGCAGTGGAACGGGCCCCGTCTGGGAGACCCAGTACTTC,CSGTGPVWETQYF
TRBV6-6,TRBJ1-2,many,.,TGTGCCAGCAGTTACACTGCCTATGGCTACACCTTC,CASSYTAYGYTF
TRBV24-1,TRBJ2-4,many,TRBD1,TGTGCCACCAGTGAGGCCAGGGGGCACGGCATTCAGTACTTC,CATSEARGHGIQYF
TRBV29-1,TRBJ1-6,many,.,TGCAGCGTTGAAGTCCGATCCAATTCACCCCTCCACTTT,CSVEVRSNSPLHF
TRBV29-1,TRBJ1-1,.,.,TGCAGCGTTGAAGATACGGTAAAAGGCACTGAAGCTTTCTTT,CSVEDTVKGTEAFF
TRBV7-9,TRBJ2-1,few,TRBD2,TGTGCCAGCACTGGAGCGGGGGGGTATGGAAATGAGCAGTTCTTC,CASTGAGGYGNEQFF
TRBV12-3/TRBV12-4,TRBJ2-7,.,.,TGTGCCATCTCAAGGACTTCGAAAAACGAGCAGTACTTC,CAISRTSKNEQYF
TRBV7-6,TRBJ2-1,many,.,TGTGCCAGCAGCACCTCCCAGGGGAGTGAGCAGTTCTTC,CASSTSQGSEQFF
TRBV6-2/TRBV6-3,TRBJ2-7,.,TRBD1,TGTGCCAGCAGCAACGACAGGGGGAGGGACGAGCAGTACTTC,CASSNDRGRDEQYF
TRBV7-2,TRBJ2-1,.,TRBD1,TGTGCCAGCAGCTTACAGGGGGCGCGCTACAATGAGCAGTTCTTC,CASSLQGARYNEQFF
TRBV27,TRBJ2-5,many,.,TGTGCCAGCAAAACGATGGCAGTCCAAGAGACCCAGTACTTC,CASKTMAVQETQYF
TRBV7-9,TRBJ2-1,few,TRBD2,TGTGCCAGCAGCTCTAGCGGGGGTGCCTGGAATGAGCAGTTCTTC,CASSSSGGAWNEQFF
TRBV9,TRBJ1-4,.,.,TGTGCCAGCAGCAGCGGGAATGAAAAACTGTTTTTT,CASSSGNEKLFF
TRBV7-2,TRBJ1-1,.,TRBD1,TGTGCCAGCAGCCCCTGGACAGGGGGCACGGCTGAAGCTTTCTTT,CASSPWTGGTAEAFF
TRBV4-2,TRBJ1-1,few,TRBD1,TGTGCCAGCAGCGACAGGGGAGCCGGCACTGAAGCTTTCTTT,CASSDRGAGTEAFF
TRBV30,TRBJ1-1,.,.,TGTGCCTGGAGTGCCCAGACCCCGAACACTGAAGCTTTCTTT,CAWSAQTPNTEAFF
TRBV6-2/TRBV6-3,TRBJ2-3,many,.,TGTGCCAGCAGTTTCCGGCGGACCAGTCCAGGAGATACGCAGTATTTT,CASSFRRTSPGDTQYF
TRBV10-3,TRBJ2-3,many,TRBD1,TGTGCCTCGAAGGGACAGGGACCCACAGATACGCAGTATTTT,CASKGQGPTDTQYF
TRBV11-2,TRBJ1-5,.,.,TGTGCCAGCAGCTTAGGCTCGACAGAGCCTCAGCCCCAGCATTTT,CASSLGSTEPQPQHF
TRBV5-4,TRBJ1-1,.,.,TGTGCCAGCAGGGTGGGAGCCACTGAAGCTTTCTTT,CASRVGATEAFF
TRBV7-6,TRBJ2-5,.,.,TGTGCCAGCAGCTTAGCGCTGGGGGGCGAACAGGTGACCCAGTACTTC,CASSLALGGEQVTQYF
TRBV30,TRBJ2-7,.,TRBD1,TGTGCCTGGAGACCTCCCGCCGGGACAGCGAACTCCTACGAGCAGTACTTC,CAWRPPAGTANSYEQYF
TRBV5-1,TRBJ2-1,.,TRBD2,TGCGCCAGCAGCTGGACTAGCGGGGGAACTAGTGGGGAGCAGTTCTTC,CASSWTSGGTSGEQFF
TRBV30,TRBJ2-3,few,TRBD2,TGTGCCTGGAGTGTAACTAGCGCCCACACAGATACGCAGTATTTT,CAWSVTSAHTDTQYF
TRBV7-2,TRBJ2-3,medium-sized,TRBD2,TGTGCCAGCAGCTCTGAGCGGGGGGTCCGTACGCAGTATTTT,CASSSERGVRTQYF
TRBV7-2,TRBJ2-3,many,TRBD2,TGTGCCAGCAGCTTGGGACTAGCGGGGGGTAATACGCAGTATTTT,CASSLGLAGGNTQYF
TRBV12-3/TRBV12-4,TRBJ2-3,many,TRBD1,TGTGCCAGCACCCGGAGTGGCAGGGGGCGTCCAGATACGCAGTATTTT,CASTRSGRGRPDTQYF
TRBV6-1,TRBJ2-7,.,TRBD1,TGTGCCAGTAACCGGGACAGGGGGCGGTACGAGCAGTACTTC,CASNRDRGRYEQYF
TRBV7-3,TRBJ2-1,many,TRBD1,TGTGCCAGCAGCTTAAACAGGGGCTCCTACAATGAGCAGTTCTTC,CASSLNRGSYNEQFF
TRBV12-3/TRBV12-4,TRBJ1-2,few,.,TGTGCCAGCAGTTCCGCCCCGGGAGCGGCTAACTATGGCTACACCTTC,CASSSAPGAANYGYTF
TRBV7-2,TRBJ2-5,few,.,TGTGCCAGCAGCTTAATTTCGGGTAGAGGTAGGGCCCAGTACTTC,CASSLISGRGRAQYF
TRBV3-1,TRBJ2-5,.,TRBD2,TGTGCCAGCAGCCTAGCGGGGGGTCCAGAGACCCAGTACTTC,CASSLAGGPETQYF
TRBV4-2,TRBJ2-1,many,TRBD2,TGTGCCAGCAGCCAAGGGGGCGGGACTACTTACAATGAGCAGTTCTTC,CASSQGGGTTYNEQFF
TRBV27,TRBJ2-3,few,TRBD2,TGTGCCAGCACCCTGAAGGGGGAACTAGCGGGACGTCGCACAGATACGCAGTATTTT,CASTLKGELAGRRTDTQYF
TRBV5-1,TRBJ2-5,.,.,TGCGCCAGCAGCTTGAATGGGGAGACCCAGTACTTC,CASSLNGETQYF
TRBV6-2/TRBV6-3,TRBJ2-1,.,.,TGTGCCAGCAGTTATTACAATGAGCAGTTATTC,CASSYYNEQLF
TRBV10-3,TRBJ2-2,few,.,TGTGCCATCAGGGGACCCGCGAACACCGGGGAGCTGTTTTTT,CAIRGPANTGELFF
TRBV7-9,TRBJ2-3,few,.,TGTGCCAGCAGCCCCGCCCGCCTCCCCATTTACACAGATACGCAGTATTTT,CASSPARLPIYTDTQYF
TRBV15,TRBJ2-5,many,.,TGTGCCACCAGCAGTCGTAGGGGCCAAGAGACCCAGTACTTC,CATSSRRGQETQYF
TRBV7-2,TRBJ2-1,medium-sized,.,TGTGCCAGCAGCTTAGGGCAGAACAATGAGCAGTTCTTC,CASSLGQNNEQFF
TRBV7-2,TRBJ2-3,few,.,TGTGCCAGCAGCGTCGGACAGAGCACAGATACGCAGTATTTT,CASSVGQSTDTQYF
TRBV4-1,TRBJ1-6,few,.,TGCGCCAGCAGCCGGGGAACCGGGACGGAGCATTCACCCCTCCACTTT,CASSRGTGTEHSPLHF
TRBV10-2,TRBJ1-1,few,.,TGCGCCAGCAGGACACCGGGCACTGAAGCTTTCTTT,CASRTPGTEAFF
TRBV4-3,TRBJ1-4,many,.,TGCGCCAGCAGCCCGGACGGGGCGGTGGAAAAACTGTTTTTT,CASSPDGAVEKLFF
TRBV10-3,TRBJ2-2,.,TRBD2,TGTGCCATCAGTGAGAGGACTAGCGGGGGGGCCAGGGACACCGGGGAGCTGTTTTTT,CAISERTSGGARDTGELFF
TRBV10-1,TRBJ2-4,.,.,TGCGCCAGCAGTGAGTCGGGGACACTAGCCAAAAACATTCAGTACTTC,CASSESGTLAKNIQYF
TRBV7-9,TRBJ1-2,few,TRBD1,TGTGCCAGCAGCTTAGGACAGGGTACTAACTATGGCTACACCTTC,CASSLGQGTNYGYTF
TRBV5-1,TRBJ2-3,many,.,TGCGCCAGCAGCGCTGGCCTTGGGGGGCTGAGGACAGATACGCAGTATTTT,CASSAGLGGLRTDTQYF
TRBV5-8,TRBJ2-5,few,TRBD1,TGTGCCAGCAGCCTAACAGGGGCCGAGACCCAGTACTTC,CASSLTGAETQYF
TRBV7-2,TRBJ2-1,many,TRBD2,TGTGCCAGCAGCTCCACCCCGGGACTAGAGTACAATGAGCAGTTCTTC,CASSSTPGLEYNEQFF
TRBV24-1,TRBJ2-3,many,TRBD1,TGTGCCACCAGTGATTGGGGACAGGGATACACAGATACGCAGTATTTT,CATSDWGQGYTDTQYF
TRBV6-5,TRBJ2-3,.,TRBD2,TGTGCCAGCAGTTACCGACGAGGCAAGAAAAGCGGGGGCCGAACAGATACGCAGTATTTT,CASSYRRGKKSGGRTDTQYF
TRBV6-5,TRBJ1-2,.,TRBD1,TGTGCCAGCAGTTACACAGGGGCCGACCCCTCCTATGGCTACACCTTC,CASSYTGADPSYGYTF